This entry lists 30 T cell receptor beta chains sequenced from one sample in a study of blood T cell repertoires in COVID-19. Profiling relied on immunoSEQ multiplex PCR, and the TCRdb table lists in-frame clones only, not all of them. This table has around 140,000 clones, less than 90% appearing once. The sample consisted of peripheral blood. The receptors here all came from a human donor with COVID-19, enrolled during active disease. The donor label of this sample is uncertain.

V and J are TRBV19 and TRBJ1-4, with 8 nucleotides matching TRBD1. The CDR3 covers 15 residues. Unmatched junction bases numbered 1, after V lost 3 bases and J lost 1 base. Germline CDR1 and CDR2: LNHDA and SQIVND (reference sequence). The CDR3: CASSITGGTNEKLFF. CDR3 DNA sequence: TGTGCCAGTAGTATCACAGGGGGAACTAATGAAAAACTGTTTTTT.

This clone was seen a single time. V is TRBV7-9 and J is TRBJ1-4; a possible D gene is TRBD1 (6 bases). The CDR3 is 15 residues long. Germline values: CDR1 SEHNR, CDR2 FQNEAQ (reference sequence). Trimming shortened V by 2 bases and J by 0 bases, and 7 bases separated the two germline ends. CDR3 nucleotide sequence: TGTGCCAGCAGCTTAACAGGGTCAACTAATGAAAAACTGTTTTTT. It is translated as CASSLTGSTNEKLFF.

The chain has TRBV6-5 and TRBJ2-1; 12 bases are a match to TRBD2. J gave up 7 bases and V 6 bases, and 7 bases lay outside the gene matches. The germline V gene encodes CDR1 MNHEY and CDR2 SVGAGI. The CDR3 spans 15 residues. The CDR3 DNA follows: TGTGCCAGCAGCCCAACTAGCGGGGGGCATAATGAGCAGTTCTTC. It encodes CASSPTSGGHNEQFF.

V and J are TRBV11-2 and TRBJ1-4; D is uncertain. The CDR3 loop spans 13 amino acids. The germline CDR1 and CDR2 sequences are SGHAT and FQNNGV. V lost 0 bases, J lost 7 bases, and 6 bases lay in between. The CDR3 DNA is TGTGCCAGCAGCTTAGAGAGAGGTGAAAAACTGTTTTTT. Residues: CASSLERGEKLFF.

The gene calls are TRBV2 and TRBJ1-5; D remains ambiguous. Germline V lookup: CDR1 SNHLY, CDR2 FYNNEI. The CDR3 runs 14 residues. The V gene lost 4 bases and the J gene lost 6 bases, with 13 bases spanning the gap. Here the CDR3 reads CASSGQIEGQPQHF. CDR3 bases: TGTGCCAGCAGTGGACAAATAGAGGGTCAGCCCCAGCATTTT.

The chain joins TRBV19 to TRBJ2-3, with a weak D call TRBD1 (6 bases). V was cut by 6 bases and J by 0 bases, with 10 bases left in between. Germline values: CDR1 LNHDA, CDR2 SQIVND (reference sequence). This CDR3 spans 14 amino acids. The CDR3 region has the DNA TGTGCCAGTAGGGACAGCGGAAGCACAGATACGCAGTATTTT. Translated, it gives CASRDSGSTDTQYF.

The chain carries TRBV11-2 and TRBJ2-6; 9 bases map to TRBD1. CDR3 length: 19 amino acids. V gave up 0 bases and J gave up 5 bases; unmatched junction bases: 11. Germline lookup yields CDR1 SGHAT and CDR2 FQNNGV. The CDR3 region is CASSLDSGQGGPRANVLTF. CDR3 sequence (DNA): TGTGCCAGCAGCTTAGATTCGGGACAGGGTGGGCCTAGGGCCAACGTCCTGACTTTC. Full variable domain (missing parts from reference TRBV11-2 and TRBJ2-6): EAGVAQSPRYKIIEKRQSVAFWCNPISGHATLYWYQQILGQGPKLLIQFQNNGVVDDSQLPKDRFSAERLKGVDSTLKIQPAKLEDSAVYLCASSLDSGQGGPRANVLTFGAGSRLTVL.

The chain carries TRBV5-1 and TRBJ2-1; TRBD2 matches 12 bases. Losses at the gene ends were 5 bases for V and 2 bases for J; bases not matched to a gene: 14. CDR1 SGHRS and CDR2 YFSETQ come from the germline V gene. The CDR3 extends over 19 amino acids. This chain's CDR3 is CASRGDLLAGGQPYNEQFF. The CDR3 DNA follows: TGCGCCAGCAGAGGAGATTTACTAGCGGGGGGCCAACCCTACAATGAGCAGTTCTTC.

This clone was counted a single time. V usage is TRBV19 and J usage is TRBJ1-5; no definite D call. Germline CDR1 reads LNHDA; CDR2 reads SQIVND (reference sequence). The CDR3 sequence is 12 residues long. V lost 6 bases, J lost 1 base, and 4 bases lay in between. CDR3 nucleotide sequence: TGTGCCAGTAGACAGAGCAATCAGCCCCAGCATTTT. This encodes CASRQSNQPQHF.

The chain's CDR3 is CASSLGGLGEKLFF. CDR3 bases: TGTGCCAGCAGCCTGGGGGGACTTGGTGAAAAACTGTTTTTT. The genes are TRBV5-6 and TRBJ1-4; possible D gene TRBD1, 5 bases. Germline lookup yields CDR1 SGHDT and CDR2 YYEEEE. The CDR3 contains 14 residues. Trimming took off 4 bases at V and 7 bases at J, with 14 bases between the two ends.

The chain links TRBV9 to TRBJ2-6; weak D call: TRBD2 (5 bases). Germline V gene data show CDR1 as SGDLS and CDR2 as YYNGEE. With 4 bases removed from V and 0 bases from J, the gap between germline ends came to 26 bases. The CDR3 sequence is 21 residues long. CDR3 residues: CASSLQSPSTGISSGANVLTF. CDR3 sequence (DNA): TGTGCCAGCAGCCTTCAAAGTCCCTCTACCGGGATCAGCTCTGGGGCCAACGTCCTGACTTTC.

The rearrangement joins TRBV30 to TRBJ1-3; D is unclear. CDR3 length: 13 amino acids. V shed 5 bases and J shed 0 bases, with 8 bases lying between them. The germline gives CDR1 GTSNPN, CDR2 SVGIG (reference sequence). The DNA for the CDR3 is TGTGCCTGGGAAGGGAGCTCTGGAAACACCATATATTTT. Translation: CAWEGSSGNTIYF.

The gene calls are TRBV28 and TRBJ2-7; D possibly corresponds to TRBD1 (5 bases). V lost 3 bases and J 3 bases, leaving 15 bases between the germline ends. This CDR3 is 15 amino acids long. Germline V lookup: CDR1 MDHEN, CDR2 SYDVKM. The CDR3 sequence: CASSLSGREIYEQYF. The CDR3 DNA reads as TGTGCCAGCAGTTTGTCGGGCAGGGAAATCTACGAGCAGTACTTC.

The rearrangement uses TRBV11-2 and TRBJ1-1; D is unclear. V was cut by 3 bases and J by 1 base, with 6 bases left in between. Germline CDR1 is SGHAT and CDR2 is FQNNGV. The CDR3 runs to 13 residues. CDR3 sequence: CASSFSQNTEAFF. The CDR3, as DNA: TGTGCCAGCAGCTTCAGTCAGAACACTGAAGCTTTCTTT.

The rearrangement joins TRBV24-1 to TRBJ2-3; D perhaps matches TRBD2 (6 bases). Germline V gene lookup returns CDR1 KGHDR and CDR2 SFDVKD. V dropped 5 bases and J dropped 0 bases, with 14 bases sitting between them. CDR3 length: 16 amino acids. As DNA, the CDR3 is TGTGCCACCAGTGCGCCTCGAGGGACTAGCACAGATACGCAGTATTTT. Translated: CATSAPRGTSTDTQYF.

The CDR3 protein is CASSPIMNTEAFF. The CDR3 bases are TGTGCCAGCAGCCCTATCATGAACACTGAAGCTTTCTTT. The V and J genes are TRBV28 and TRBJ1-1; D not resolved. CDR1 MDHEN and CDR2 SYDVKM come from the germline V gene. The CDR3 contains 13 residues. Between the trimmed V and J ends, which lost 6 bases and 0 bases, there was a span of 8 bases.

V usage is TRBV5-6 and J usage is TRBJ1-6, with TRBD1 identical over 7 bases. Germline CDR1 SGHDT, CDR2 YYEEEE. The CDR3 is made up of 16 amino acids. Unmatched junction bases numbered 9, after V lost 3 bases and J lost 6 bases. CDR3 DNA sequence: TGTGCCAGCAGCTCGCTCCTGGGACAGTCTAATTCACCCCTCCACTTT. The encoded protein is CASSSLLGQSNSPLHF.

The V call is TRBV9, the J call TRBJ1-1; the D is unclear. The V gene's germline CDR1 is SGDLS and CDR2 YYNGEE. There are 14 residues in the CDR3. V lost 2 bases and J 5 bases, leaving 13 bases between the germline ends. The CDR3 region has the DNA TGTGCCAGCAGCGTTAACTTAGCGGATACTGAAGCTTTCTTT. Translated, it gives CASSVNLADTEAFF.

This clone appeared a single time. The rearrangement uses TRBV19 and TRBJ2-7; 8 bases are a match to TRBD2. Germline loops: CDR1 LNHDA, CDR2 SQIVND (reference sequence). Losses at the gene ends were 5 bases for V and 3 bases for J; bases not matched to a gene: 12. The CDR3 totals 16 residues. The CDR3 loop reads CASSSTGGAPFYEQYF. For the CDR3, the DNA is TGTGCCAGTAGTTCAACCGGGGGGGCGCCCTTCTACGAGCAGTACTTC. Drawing the rest from reference TRBV19 and TRBJ2-7, the complete variable domain is DGGITQSPKYLFRKEGQNVTLSCEQNLNHDAMYWYRQDPGQGLRLIYYSQIVNDFQKGDIAEGYSVSREKKESFPLTVTSAQKNPTAFYLCASSSTGGAPFYEQYFGPGTRLTVT.

This chain connects TRBV5-8 to TRBJ2-5; a possible D gene is TRBD1 (6 bases). The CDR3 extends over 13 amino acids. Trimming took off 8 bases at V and 2 bases at J, with 13 bases between the two ends. Germline V lookup: CDR1 SGHTS, CDR2 YDEGEE. The CDR3 sequence: CARQTRGQETQYF. DNA of the CDR3: TGTGCCAGGCAAACCAGGGGTCAAGAGACCCAGTACTTC.

J is TRBJ1-4 and V is TRBV11-2, with 7 bases identical to TRBD1. The CDR3 contains 15 residues. Trimming took 2 bases from V and 4 from J; bases not matched to a gene: 4. Per germline, CDR1 SGHAT and CDR2 FQNNGV. CDR3 residues: CASSLRGQNNEKLFF. CDR3 sequence (DNA): TGTGCCAGCAGCTTAAGGGGACAGAATAATGAAAAACTGTTTTTT.

The V call is TRBV10-1, the J call TRBJ2-7; D gene uncertain. Germline lookup yields CDR1 WNHNN and CDR2 SYGVQD (reference sequence). V lost 0 bases, J lost 0 bases, and 9 bases lay in between. The CDR3 consists of 15 residues. The CDR3 region is CASSESGFSSYEQYF. The CDR3, as DNA: TGCGCCAGCAGTGAGTCGGGCTTTAGCTCCTACGAGCAGTACTTC.

This chain's CDR3 is CASSKGTSGSGEQFF. CDR3 sequence (DNA): TGTGCCAGCTCAAAAGGGACTAGCGGGAGTGGCGAGCAGTTCTTC. The rearrangement joins TRBV18 to TRBJ2-1; 14 bases line up with TRBD2. The V and J ends lost 5 bases and 10 bases, in that order; junction bases with no gene match: 7. CDR1 and CDR2 from the germline V gene are KGHSH and LQKENI. The CDR3 loop spans 15 amino acids.

In its sample, this clone was seen a few times. The chain employs TRBV7-6 and TRBJ1-4; 7 bases fit TRBD1. Germline CDR1 reads SGHVS; CDR2 reads FNYEAQ. The CDR3 is made up of 16 amino acids. V was clipped by 3 bases and J by 1 base; unmatched bases: 5. CDR3 protein: CASSFRGAVTNEKLFF. The CDR3 DNA reads TGTGCCAGCAGCTTCAGGGGGGCGGTAACTAATGAAAAACTGTTTTTT.

The J gene is TRBJ1-2, the V gene TRBV5-5; weak D call: TRBD1 (5 bases). Germline V gene sequence: CDR1 SGHKS, CDR2 YYEKEE (reference sequence). V dropped 6 bases and J dropped 2 bases, with 11 bases sitting between them. CDR3 length equals 13 residues. CDR3 coding DNA: TGTGCCAGCACCCCGGGGGTCAACTATGGCTACACCTTC. This encodes CASTPGVNYGYTF.

This chain joins TRBV19 and TRBJ2-5, with TRBD1 identical over 8 bases. Germline values: CDR1 LNHDA, CDR2 SQIVND (reference sequence). V lost 4 bases, J lost 5 bases, and 9 bases stayed unmatched. This CDR3 is built from 15 residues. The CDR3 nucleotides read TGTGCCAGTAGTACCCAGACAGGGGAAGGGGAGACCCAGTACTTC. Encoded protein: CASSTQTGEGETQYF.

The rearrangement uses TRBV6-1 and TRBJ1-2, with unresolved D. Trimming took off 2 bases at V and 4 bases at J, with 14 bases between the two ends. This CDR3 spans 15 amino acids. CDR1 MNHNS and CDR2 SASEGT come from the germline V gene. The CDR3 DNA sequence: TGTGCCAGCAGTGAAAGCGTCGGGGAGGGCTATGGCTACACCTTC. Amino acid sequence: CASSESVGEGYGYTF.

The gene calls are TRBV2 and TRBJ2-7; weak D call: TRBD2 (6 bases). This CDR3 has 15 residues. Germline CDR1 reads SNHLY; CDR2 reads FYNNEI. V lost 7 bases, J lost 0 bases, and 16 bases lay in between. The CDR3 sequence: CASKAGRRSSYEQYF. In nucleotides, the CDR3 is TGTGCCAGCAAGGCGGGACGGAGGAGCTCCTACGAGCAGTACTTC.

The chain employs TRBV18 and TRBJ1-5; D gene uncertain. Germline values: CDR1 KGHSH, CDR2 LQKENI. The germline V and J ends were trimmed by 2 bases and 0 bases, with 8 bases remaining between them. The CDR3 is made up of 15 amino acids. CDR3 sequence reads: CASSPAQNSNQPQHF. The CDR3 region has the DNA TGTGCCAGCTCACCAGCACAGAATAGCAATCAGCCCCAGCATTTT.

The rearrangement joins TRBV7-6 to TRBJ2-1; 11 nucleotides align to TRBD2. CDR1 and CDR2 (germline): SGHVS, FNYEAQ. With V trimmed by 4 bases and J by 7 bases, 3 bases remained unmatched. This CDR3 comprises 14 residues. CDR3 sequence: CASSSSGGRNEQFF. CDR3 DNA: TGTGCCAGCAGCTCTAGCGGGGGGAGGAATGAGCAGTTCTTC.